Following are 17 T cell receptor beta chains from one sample sequenced in a study of control samples from healthy donors and cancer patients. TCRdb keeps only in-frame clones here, not all; method: immunoSEQ multiplex PCR. The sample records about 88,000 clones, approximately 95% being singletons. Material for sequencing was blood. The receptors stem from a man aged 18 to 29 in good health.

J is TRBJ1-1 and V is TRBV27; TRBD1 agrees at 7 bases. V was clipped by 5 bases and J by 0 bases; unmatched bases: 6. This CDR3 contains 15 residues. CDR1 is MNHEY and CDR2 is SMNVEV in the germline V gene (reference sequence). The CDR3 DNA follows: TGTGCCAGCAGTGGAGGGACAGTCATGAACACTGAAGCTTTCTTT. It translates to CASSGGTVMNTEAFF.

V is TRBV19 and J is TRBJ1-1; D remains unclear. V shed 4 bases and J shed 7 bases, with 16 bases lying between them. Germline CDR1 LNHDA, CDR2 SQIVND (reference sequence). CDR3 length equals 14 residues. In DNA form, the CDR3 reads TGTGCCAGTAGTAGCAGGATTTTGGGCGTTGAAGCTTTCTTT. It translates to CASSSRILGVEAFF.

This chain joins TRBV25-1 and TRBJ2-2, with 8 bases identical to TRBD1. The V gene's germline CDR1 is MGHDK and CDR2 SYGVNS. V gave up 3 bases and J gave up 5 bases; unmatched junction bases: 8. This CDR3 contains 16 residues. This CDR3 is CASSDQGQEGTGELFF. CDR3 bases: TGTGCCAGCAGTGACCAGGGACAGGAGGGGACCGGGGAGCTGTTTTTT.

V and J are TRBV27 and TRBJ1-2, with 11 nucleotides matching TRBD1. The CDR3 sequence is 14 residues long. The V gene end was trimmed by 6 bases and the J gene end by 2 bases; junction bases not matched to a gene: 2. Looked up from germline, CDR1 is MNHEY and CDR2 is SMNVEV (reference sequence). In nucleotides, the CDR3 is TGTGCCAGCAGGGGACAGGGGGGAAACTATGGCTACACCTTC. It codes for CASRGQGGNYGYTF.

This chain links TRBV19 with TRBJ2-7; D remains unclear. The CDR3 sequence is 17 residues long. The germline V gene encodes CDR1 LNHDA and CDR2 SQIVND (reference sequence). Between the trimmed V and J ends, which lost 3 bases and 0 bases, there was a span of 18 bases. CDR3 DNA: TGTGCCAGTAGTATCTTTCATTCGTCAGTACCCTCCTACGAGCAGTACTTC. Protein: CASSIFHSSVPSYEQYF.

The chain has TRBV11-3 and TRBJ2-3; 10 bases map to TRBD2. This CDR3 is built from 18 residues. V was pared by 4 bases and J by 6 bases, with 16 bases of the junction left unmatched. Looked up from germline, CDR1 is SGHNT and CDR2 is YENEEA. The CDR3 protein is CASSSKIEAGGPSDTQYF. The CDR3 nucleotides read TGTGCCAGCAGCTCAAAGATTGAAGCGGGAGGGCCGTCCGATACGCAGTATTTT.

The chain couples TRBV3-1 (or the pseudogene TRBV3-2) to TRBJ2-7; 10 nucleotides line up with TRBD2. The germline CDR1 and CDR2 sequences are LGHDT and YNNKEL (reference sequence). The CDR3 is 15 residues long. Unmatched junction bases numbered 2, after V lost 1 base and J lost 2 bases. The CDR3: CASSQAAGGAYEQYF. CDR3 coding DNA: TGTGCCAGCAGCCAAGCAGCGGGGGGGGCCTACGAGCAGTACTTC.

This chain uses TRBV6-6 with TRBJ1-6; no clear D. Trimming shortened V by 7 bases and J by 6 bases, and 13 bases separated the two germline ends. CDR3 length equals 14 residues. Germline CDR1 and CDR2: MNHNY and SVGAGI (reference sequence). The CDR3 DNA is TGTGCCAGCACCACGCGGAGATCTAATTCACCCCTCCACTTT. This sequence encodes CASTTRRSNSPLHF.

This clone qualifies as medium-sized (0.01 to 0.1%). This chain links TRBV7-8 with TRBJ1-1, with D tentatively TRBD1 (5 bases). Trimming stripped 5 bases from V and 1 base from J, with 17 bases between. Germline V gives CDR1 SGHVS, CDR2 FQNEAQ. This CDR3 contains 16 residues. The CDR3 DNA is TGTGCCAGCAGCAGAGGGGTAGCAGCAGGGAACACTGAAGCTTTCTTT. Translated, it gives CASSRGVAAGNTEAFF.

V is TRBV6-5 and J is TRBJ2-7; D call uncertain. The CDR3 is 11 amino acids. In germline, CDR1 is MNHEY, CDR2 SVGAGI. V was clipped by 4 bases and J by 4 bases, with 5 bases between them. The CDR3 is CASSSDYEQYF. Written as DNA, the CDR3 is TGTGCCAGCAGTTCTGATTACGAGCAGTACTTC.

The chain uses TRBV6-1 and TRBJ2-7; no firm D call. This CDR3 is built from 14 residues. Trimming removed 2 bases from V and 2 bases from J, with 10 bases in between. Germline lookup yields CDR1 MNHNS and CDR2 SASEGT. CDR3 DNA sequence: TGTGCCAGCAGTGAAACACTTCCCCCCTACGAGCAGTACTTC. This gives the protein CASSETLPPYEQYF.

The V gene is TRBV6-4, the J gene TRBJ2-3; 13 bases map to TRBD2. The CDR3 is 17 residues long. The germline V gene has CDR1 MRHNA and CDR2 SNTAGT. Trimming took 5 bases from V and 0 from J; bases not matched to a gene: 5. CDR3 nucleotides: TGTGCCAGCAGTCCTGGGGGACTAGCGGGAAGCACAGATACGCAGTATTTT. It encodes CASSPGGLAGSTDTQYF.

This chain connects TRBV10-3 to TRBJ2-7; no definite D call. In germline, CDR1 is ENHRY, CDR2 SYGVKD. Trimming pared 8 bases from V and 7 bases from J, leaving 18 bases between. The CDR3 runs 13 residues. DNA of the CDR3: TGTGCCATCCTTGATAAGGCTAGTTGGGAGCAGTACTTC. Translating gives CAILDKASWEQYF.

The V call is TRBV7-2, the J call TRBJ2-3; possible D gene TRBD1, 6 bases. In germline, CDR1 is SGHTA, CDR2 FQGNSA. This CDR3 comprises 15 residues. V lost 7 bases to trimming and J lost 3 bases, with 17 bases between them. DNA of the CDR3: TGTGCCAGCAACACTAGGAGAGGGGGAACAGATACGCAGTATTTT. It yields the protein CASNTRRGGTDTQYF.

The chain is built from TRBV3-1 (or the pseudogene TRBV3-2) and TRBJ1-1; D gene uncertain. The CDR3 totals 14 residues. Trimming cost V 0 bases and J 1 base, with 6 bases left between them. Germline CDR1 and CDR2: LGHDT and YNNKEL (reference sequence). The CDR3 reads CASSQDWANTEAFF. Here the CDR3 DNA reads TGTGCCAGCAGCCAAGATTGGGCGAACACTGAAGCTTTCTTT.

V gene TRBV4-2 combines with J gene TRBJ2-7, with D perhaps matching TRBD2 (7 bases). This CDR3 spans 15 amino acids. Trimming removed 4 bases from V and 2 bases from J, with 15 bases in between. Germline values: CDR1 LGHNA, CDR2 YNFKEQ. The CDR3 sequence is CASSRDGGRTYEQYF. The CDR3 DNA reads TGTGCCAGCAGCCGCGACGGGGGGCGCACCTACGAGCAGTACTTC.

The table lists this clone with a count of one. CDR3 DNA: TGCGCCAGCAGCCAAGATCTTGATCAGCCCCAGCATTTT. Its protein product is CASSQDLDQPQHF. This chain links TRBV4-1 with TRBJ1-5; unclear D gene. Germline assignment: CDR1 MGHRA and CDR2 YSYEKL. V lost 0 bases to trimming and J lost 5 bases, with 5 bases between them. There are 13 residues in the CDR3.